There are many counts of the clone carrying this T cell receptor beta chain. No antigen is known for it. One end of the junction does not line up with germline, which may come from a read error. This record comes from a study of prognosis after radiotherapy for stage I lung cancer. Findings and caveats of the study: In the expanded TCR clones, tumor specificity was not determined. In patients receiving stereotactic body radiation therapy, unique TCR clone counts fell afterward, median 10,088 versus 6,861.

The CDR3 has 14 amino acids. From germline, CDR1 is LGHDT and CDR2 YNNKEL (reference sequence). Two rounds of multiplex PCR amplified TCR beta CDR3 from genomic DNA. During first-round PCR, primers specific to each TRBV and TRBJ gene were used. TCRdb recomputed calls from the multiplex PCR reads with MiXCR, one row per CDR3 protein. Here the sample spans fewer than 40,000 distinct CDR3 sequences, about 40% being singletons. V is TRBV3-1 and J is TRBJ2-1; no reliable D call. The input for sequencing was PBMCs, taken before or after stereotactic body radiation therapy (not recorded which). This clonotype originated in a donor aged 50 or older with non-small cell lung cancer. The CDR3 DNA sequence: TGTGCCAGCACCCAATCAGAGCTAGTTGGTGAGCAGTTCTTC. Translating gives CASTQSELVGEQFF.